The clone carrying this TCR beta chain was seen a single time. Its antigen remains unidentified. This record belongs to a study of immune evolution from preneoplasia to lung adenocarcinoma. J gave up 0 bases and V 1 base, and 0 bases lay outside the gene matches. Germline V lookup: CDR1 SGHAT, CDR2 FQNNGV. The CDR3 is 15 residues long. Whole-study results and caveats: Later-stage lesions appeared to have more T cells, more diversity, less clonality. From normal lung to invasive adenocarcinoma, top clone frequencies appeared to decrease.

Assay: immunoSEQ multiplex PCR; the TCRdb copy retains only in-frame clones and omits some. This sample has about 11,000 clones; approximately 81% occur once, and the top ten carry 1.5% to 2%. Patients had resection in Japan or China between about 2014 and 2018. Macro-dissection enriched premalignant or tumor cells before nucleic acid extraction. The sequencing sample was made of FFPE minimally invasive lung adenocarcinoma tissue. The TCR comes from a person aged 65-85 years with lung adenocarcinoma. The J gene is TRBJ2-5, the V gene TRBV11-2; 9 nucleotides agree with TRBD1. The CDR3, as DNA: TGTGCCAGCAGCTTAGGGGACAGGGACCAAGAGACCCAGTACTTC. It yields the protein CASSLGDRDQETQYF.